What follows are 10 T cell receptor beta chains derived from one specimen sequenced in a study of control samples from healthy donors and cancer patients (dated by TCRdb to about 2020). Libraries were made using the immunoSEQ multiplex PCR assay. As stored in TCRdb, this immuneACCESS dataset retains in-frame rearrangements with V and J assigned. A fraction of the clones does not appear; measured against another copy, unresolved V genes explain less than half of the discrepancy, and the remainder lacks a known reason. The sample records over 45,000 clones, about 92% of which are singletons. The top ten constitute roughly 0.8% of the sample. The sequenced sample was PBMCs. These receptors were collected from a man under 40 with colorectal cancer.

The V and J genes are TRBV7-2 and TRBJ2-1, with 11 bases fitting TRBD2. The CDR3 extends over 16 amino acids. Losses at the gene ends were 1 base for V and 6 bases for J; bases not matched to a gene: 5. CDR1 and CDR2 from the germline V gene are SGHTA and FQGNSA. The CDR3 DNA is TGTGCCAGCAGCTTAGTTGCTAGCGGGGGGCTCAATGAGCAGTTCTTC. Its protein product is CASSLVASGGLNEQFF.

The chain has TRBV30 and TRBJ1-2; D not certain. Per germline, CDR1 GTSNPN and CDR2 SVGIG (reference sequence). Trimming took 0 bases from V and 2 from J, leaving 7 bases between them. CDR3 length: 13 residues. DNA of the CDR3: TGTGCCTGGAGTGTAGAAAGGAACTATGGCTACACCTTC. This gives the protein CAWSVERNYGYTF.

The CDR3 region is CASSLDRVTSPLHF. The DNA for the CDR3 is TGTGCCAGCAGCCTAGACAGGGTCACTTCACCCCTCCACTTT. This chain joins TRBV7-2 and TRBJ1-6, with 7 bases identical to TRBD1. Per germline, CDR1 SGHTA and CDR2 FQGNSA. V gave up 5 bases and J gave up 9 bases; unmatched junction bases: 7. This CDR3 comprises 14 residues. The variable domain in full, completed from reference TRBV7-2 and TRBJ1-6, reads GAGVSQSPSNKVTEKGKDVELRCDPISGHTALYWYRQSLGQGLEFLIYFQGNSAPDKSGLPSDRFSAERTGGSVSTLTIQRTQQEDSAVYLCASSLDRVTSPLHFGNGTRLTVT.

The V and J genes are TRBV6-1 and TRBJ1-2; maybe TRBD1 (6 bases). Germline V gene sequence: CDR1 MNHNS, CDR2 SASEGT. The CDR3 is 18 residues long. Trimming took 4 bases from V and 2 from J, leaving 23 bases between them. The DNA for the CDR3 is TGTGCCAGCAGTGTCATGAAAAGGGAGACAGGCTTAAACTATGGCTACACCTTC. Translation: CASSVMKRETGLNYGYTF.

This clone has only a few counts. The chain employs TRBV15 and TRBJ1-2, with TRBD1 as a possible D gene (5 bases). Germline V gene data show CDR1 as LNHNV and CDR2 as YYDKDF (reference sequence). The CDR3 has 13 amino acids. V was cut by 2 bases and J by 7 bases, with 11 bases left in between. The CDR3 DNA is TGTGCCACCAGCAGAACAGGTGGGACTGGCTACACCTTC. Translation gives CATSRTGGTGYTF.

This clone has just a few counts. The CDR3 sequence is CASSAGQGGTEAFF. For the CDR3, the DNA is TGCGCCAGCAGCGCGGGACAGGGGGGCACTGAAGCTTTCTTT. The chain is built from TRBV5-1 and TRBJ1-1, with 11 bases identical to TRBD1. The ends lost 4 bases at V and 4 bases at J; junction bases unmatched: 3. Looked up from germline, CDR1 is SGHRS and CDR2 is YFSETQ. The CDR3 contains 14 residues.

The chain employs TRBV5-1 and TRBJ2-3, with D tentatively TRBD2 (5 bases). The CDR3 runs 16 residues. Trimming stripped 2 bases from V and 1 base from J, with 14 bases between. Germline V gene data show CDR1 as SGHRS and CDR2 as YFSETQ. The CDR3 sequence is CASSFSGAGGTDTQYF. The DNA of the CDR3 is TGCGCCAGCAGCTTTTCGGGTGCGGGCGGCACAGATACGCAGTATTTT. Full variable domain (missing parts from reference TRBV5-1 and TRBJ2-3): KAGVTQTPRYLIKTRGQQVTLSCSPISGHRSVSWYQQTPGQGLQFLFEYFSETQRNKGNFPGRFSGRQFSNSRSEMNVSTLELGDSALYLCASSFSGAGGTDTQYFGPGTRLTVL.

The chain is built from TRBV6-4 and TRBJ1-2; D gene unclear. The CDR3 is made up of 17 amino acids. V was shortened by 4 bases and J by 5 bases, with 23 bases between the two germline ends. CDR1 is MRHNA and CDR2 is SNTAGT in the germline V gene. The DNA of the CDR3 is TGTGCCAGCAGTGCCCCGCCGAGGACCTGGATAATATATGGCTACACCTTC. This gives the protein CASSAPPRTWIIYGYTF.

This clone has just one count. Additional DNA sequences in this sample encode the identical CDR3. This chain joins TRBV2 and TRBJ1-5, with 9 bases that match TRBD1. The length of the CDR3 is 15 residues. CDR1 is SNHLY and CDR2 is FYNNEI in the germline V gene. With 4 bases clipped from V and 4 bases from J, the junction kept 5 bases outside the gene matches. CDR3 coding DNA: TGTGCCAGCAGTGTAGACAGGGGGAGGAATCAGCCCCAGCATTTT. Its translation: CASSVDRGRNQPQHF.

The count of this clone is one. The J gene is TRBJ2-7, the V gene TRBV27, with D possibly matching TRBD1 (5 bases). Germline assignment: CDR1 MNHEY and CDR2 SMNVEV (reference sequence). Trimming pared 6 bases from V and 2 bases from J, leaving 11 bases between. The CDR3 runs 13 residues. CDR3 in amino acids: CASSQGQAYEQYF. Here the CDR3 DNA reads TGTGCCAGCAGCCAAGGACAAGCCTACGAGCAGTACTTC.